Below are 21 T cell receptor beta chains sequenced from a single sample in a study of T cells after yellow fever vaccination. TCRdb analysed the 5' RACE reads with MiXCR anew, one entry per CDR3 protein. Here the sample spans a few hundred thousand distinct CDR3 sequences, roughly 4% being singletons. The input for sequencing was PBMCs, taken on the day of the yellow fever booster vaccination. The receptors originated from a man aged 18 to 30 who received the YFV17D yellow fever vaccine.

This clonotype has more than one count but fewer than ten. This chain uses TRBV20-1 with TRBJ1-3; no clear D gene. Germline V gene sequence: CDR1 DFQATT, CDR2 SNEGSKA (reference sequence). Deletions cut 3 bases from V and 0 bases from J, with 9 bases between. CDR3 length equals 14 residues. The CDR3 protein is CSASRAISGNTIYF. CDR3 sequence (DNA): TGCAGTGCTAGCCGGGCCATCTCTGGAAACACCATATATTTT.

CDR3 loop: CSARGQGVPYGYTF. For the CDR3, the DNA is TGCAGTGCTAGAGGCCAGGGAGTCCCCTATGGCTACACCTTC. The gene calls are TRBV20-1 and TRBJ1-2, with D possibly TRBD1 on 5 matching bases. CDR3 length equals 14 residues. CDR1 and CDR2 (germline): DFQATT, SNEGSKA (reference sequence). V was cut by 1 base and J by 4 bases, with 13 bases left in between.

This clonotype was counted a few times. This chain joins TRBV20-1 and TRBJ1-2; D might be TRBD1 (6 bases). The V gene's germline CDR1 is DFQATT and CDR2 SNEGSKA (reference sequence). The CDR3 spans 14 residues. V was trimmed by 0 bases and J by 4 bases, leaving 12 bases between them. The CDR3 bases are TGCAGTGCTAGAGACCCCAGGGGCTCCTATGGCTACACCTTC. It yields the protein CSARDPRGSYGYTF.

This clonotype showed up just a few times. The chain employs TRBV20-1 and TRBJ1-4, with a tentative D call TRBD1 (6 bases). The CDR3 loop spans 13 amino acids. V lost 1 base and J lost 8, with 11 bases in between. Germline values: CDR1 DFQATT, CDR2 SNEGSKA (reference sequence). CDR3: CSARVDSPEKLFF. CDR3 DNA sequence: TGCAGTGCTAGAGTGGACAGTCCCGAAAAACTGTTTTTT.

There are many counts of this clonotype. The chain combines TRBV4-1 with TRBJ1-1; D is unclear. The V gene's germline CDR1 is MGHRA and CDR2 YSYEKL. The V gene lost 6 bases and the J gene lost 5 bases, with 16 bases spanning the gap. There are 14 residues in the CDR3. The CDR3 bases are TGCGCCAGCAGAGGGCCCCTCCGTGGAACTGAAGCTTTCTTT. As protein: CASRGPLRGTEAFF.

This clonotype was detected only a few times. The chain employs TRBV7-9 and TRBJ1-5; D remains unclear. The CDR3 is made up of 14 amino acids. Trimming removed 2 bases from V and 0 bases from J, with 5 bases in between. The germline V gene encodes CDR1 SEHNR and CDR2 FQNEAQ (reference sequence). The CDR3 DNA sequence: TGTGCCAGCAGCTTACAGACTAGCAATCAGCCCCAGCATTTT. The encoded protein is CASSLQTSNQPQHF. Together with reference TRBV7-9 and TRBJ1-5, the CDR3 gives the full variable domain: DTGVSQNPRHKITKRGQNVTFRCDPISEHNRLYWYRQTLGQGPEFLTYFQNEAQLEKSRLLSDRFSAERPKGSFSTLEIQRTEQGDSAMYLCASSLQTSNQPQHFGDGTRLSIL.

Ten or more counts support this clonotype. The chain employs TRBV18 and TRBJ2-3; no firm D call. V lost 0 bases to trimming and J lost 4 bases, with 5 bases between them. Germline values: CDR1 KGHSH, CDR2 LQKENI. The CDR3 totals 13 residues. CDR3 amino acids: CASSPPSADTQYF. The CDR3 DNA reads TGTGCCAGCTCACCACCTTCCGCAGATACGCAGTATTTT.

The table lists this clonotype with many counts. The rearrangement links TRBV29-1 to TRBJ2-7, with 8 bases lining up with TRBD2. From germline, CDR1 is SQVTM and CDR2 ANQGSEA. The CDR3 has 13 residues. With V trimmed by 6 bases and J by 2 bases, 6 bases remained unmatched. As DNA, the CDR3 is TGCAGCGTGAGCGGGGGAGCCACCTACGAGCAGTACTTC. As protein: CSVSGGATYEQYF.

This clonotype was seen only a few times. The chain has TRBV20-1 and TRBJ1-2, with TRBD1 matching 9 bases. The CDR3 is made up of 14 amino acids. V was clipped by 8 bases and J by 5 bases; unmatched bases: 12. Germline V gene lookup returns CDR1 DFQATT and CDR2 SNEGSKA (reference sequence). CDR3 nucleotides: TGCAGTTGTGCGCACAGGGGGCGTCCGTATGGCTACACCTTC. Translating gives CSCAHRGRPYGYTF.

This clonotype was found many times. The chain carries TRBV4-2 and TRBJ2-3, with TRBD2 identical over 9 bases. Germline CDR1 reads LGHNA; CDR2 reads YNFKEQ. V trimming: 4 bases; J trimming: 15 bases; junction bases outside the gene matches: 14. The CDR3 length is 14 residues. CDR3 nucleotide sequence: TGTGCCAGCAGCCCTGACGAGGTGCGGGGGGGAGTTTATTTT. Its protein is CASSPDEVRGGVYF.

This sequence joins TRBV24-1 and TRBJ2-3; 7 bases map to TRBD1. There are 15 residues in the CDR3. Germline CDR1 and CDR2: KGHDR and SFDVKD. The trim removed 4 bases at V and 4 bases at J, leaving 7 bases unmatched. CDR3 amino acids: CATSDPTGSPDTQYF. Written as DNA, the CDR3 is TGTGCCACCAGTGACCCGACAGGGTCCCCAGATACGCAGTATTTT.

This clonotype was recorded at least ten times. The chain uses TRBV7-2 and TRBJ2-7; 9 bases fit TRBD2. The CDR3 is 15 amino acids. V shed 2 bases and J 3 bases; nucleotides not matched to a gene: 5. In germline, CDR1 is SGHTA, CDR2 FQGNSA. CDR3 sequence (DNA): TGTGCCAGCAGCTTAATCCTAGCGGGGCGCTACGAGCAGTACGTC. This gives the protein CASSLILAGRYEQYV.

V gene TRBV24-1 combines with J gene TRBJ2-5, with 7 bases that match TRBD1. With 3 bases clipped from V and 5 bases from J, the junction kept 8 bases outside the gene matches. Germline V CDR1 and CDR2: KGHDR, SFDVKD. The CDR3 covers 15 residues. CDR3 coding DNA: TGTGCCACCAGTGATAGTACAGGGGTCAGGGAGACCCAGTACTTC. Encoded protein: CATSDSTGVRETQYF.

This rearrangement joins TRBV7-2 to TRBJ1-5; D gene uncertain. Trimming left V 4 bases short and J 8 bases short, with 9 bases between. Germline CDR1 SGHTA, CDR2 FQGNSA. The CDR3 is 12 residues long. The CDR3 region has the DNA TGTGCCAGCAGCTCGCCTTTGGAGCCCCAGCATTTT. Its protein is CASSSPLEPQHF. The complete variable domain, with remaining parts taken from reference TRBV7-2 and TRBJ1-5, reads GAGVSQSPSNKVTEKGKDVELRCDPISGHTALYWYRQSLGQGLEFLIYFQGNSAPDKSGLPSDRFSAERTGGSVSTLTIQRTQQEDSAVYLCASSSPLEPQHFGDGTRLSIL.

This clonotype was detected many times. V gene TRBV5-1 combines with J gene TRBJ2-3; the match to TRBD1 covers 11 bases. V was clipped by 4 bases and J by 3 bases; unmatched bases: 4. The CDR3 contains 15 residues. Germline V gives CDR1 SGHRS, CDR2 YFSETQ. The chain's CDR3 is CASSRGDRGTDTQYF. The DNA of the CDR3 is TGCGCCAGCAGCAGGGGGGACAGGGGGACAGATACGCAGTATTTT.

The V gene is TRBV5-4, the J gene TRBJ1-2; TRBD1 agrees at 10 bases. The CDR3 runs 15 residues. Germline CDR1 SGHNT, CDR2 YYREEE (reference sequence). With V trimmed by 1 base and J by 3 bases, 3 bases remained unmatched. Here the CDR3 DNA reads TGTGCCAGCAGCTTGTTCGGGACAGGGGACTATGGCTACACCTTC. This encodes CASSLFGTGDYGYTF.

There are many counts of this clonotype. The V call is TRBV6-2 or TRBV6-3, the J call TRBJ2-2; TRBD1 is a possible D gene (5 bases). Germline V CDR1 and CDR2: MNHEY, SVGEGT. CDR3 length: 16 residues. The V end lost 4 bases, the J end lost 0 bases, and 12 bases lay between the germline ends. The CDR3 loop reads CASSSYRKTNTGELFF. The CDR3 region has the DNA TGTGCCAGCAGTTCCTACAGGAAGACGAACACCGGGGAGCTGTTTTTT.

In its sample, this clonotype was seen many times. This sequence joins TRBV5-1 and TRBJ1-1, with a weak D call TRBD1 (5 bases). CDR3 size: 14 residues. Trimming removed 3 bases at V and 0 bases at J, with 9 bases between. Germline V gene lookup returns CDR1 SGHRS and CDR2 YFSETQ. DNA of the CDR3: TGCGCCAGCAGCTCCCAAGGGGTGAACACTGAAGCTTTCTTT. The encoded protein is CASSSQGVNTEAFF.

The chain joins TRBV2 to TRBJ2-2; 8 bases map to TRBD1. CDR1 and CDR2 (germline): SNHLY, FYNNEI. The length of the CDR3 is 14 residues. The V and J ends lost 6 bases and 7 bases, in that order; junction bases with no gene match: 7. CDR3 DNA: TGTGCCAGCAGACCCCAGGGGGCCGGCGGGGAGCTGTTTTTT. Its translation is CASRPQGAGGELFF.

The table lists this clonotype with many counts. The J gene is TRBJ2-1, the V gene TRBV7-9, with D tentatively TRBD2 (5 bases). The CDR3 totals 16 residues. The V gene lost 8 bases and the J gene lost 0 bases, with 17 bases spanning the gap. Germline loops: CDR1 SEHNR, CDR2 FQNEAQ (reference sequence). Written as DNA, the CDR3 is TGTGCCAGCGGCCCTCTAGAGGGCGGCTCCTACAATGAGCAGTTCTTC. It codes for CASGPLEGGSYNEQFF.

In this sample, this clonotype turned up a few times. The chain uses TRBV11-3 and TRBJ2-2, with TRBD2 identical over 7 bases. The CDR3 spans 14 residues. Germline assignment: CDR1 SGHNT and CDR2 YENEEA. V lost 8 bases and J lost 0; bases outside the gene matches: 3. The CDR3 region is CASRAGPNTGELFF. The CDR3 coding sequence is TGTGCCAGCCGAGCGGGGCCGAACACCGGGGAGCTGTTTTTT.